Below are 8 T cell receptor beta chains sequenced from a single sample in a study of post-analysis software for immune sequencing data. Unique molecular identifiers were present in the TCR beta cDNA libraries. Each CDR3 protein gets one entry after TCRdb re-called the PCR reads with MiXCR. The table has about 500,000 distinct CDR3 sequences, roughly 45% seen once. Overall study findings and caveats: Controls showed lower frequencies than patients for roughly five TRBV segments, and TRBV5-6, TRBV5-1 and TRBV20-1 were among these.

Antigens of these TCRs are unknown. Specimen: blood. These receptors were taken from a girl aged 5 to 17 with multiple sclerosis.

J is TRBJ1-2 and V is TRBV29-1, with D possibly TRBD1 on 6 matching bases. The germline CDR1 and CDR2 sequences are SQVTM and ANQGSEA. V dropped 5 bases and J dropped 6 bases, with 19 bases sitting between them. The CDR3 loop spans 14 amino acids. The CDR3 nucleotides read TGCAGCGTTCGGAACACACAGGGAGGGGATGGCTACACCTTC. Translation: CSVRNTQGGDGYTF.

The chain combines TRBV5-1 with TRBJ2-1; 9 nucleotides agree with TRBD1. The germline CDR1 and CDR2 sequences are SGHRS and YFSETQ. This CDR3 contains 14 residues. Trimming removed 5 bases from V and 8 bases from J; junction bases left unmatched: 8. CDR3 residues: CASRQGALADEQFF. The CDR3 nucleotides read TGCGCCAGCAGACAGGGGGCGCTCGCCGATGAGCAGTTCTTC. Using reference TRBV5-1 and TRBJ2-1 for the parts outside the CDR3, the full variable domain is KAGVTQTPRYLIKTRGQQVTLSCSPISGHRSVSWYQQTPGQGLQFLFEYFSETQRNKGNFPGRFSGRQFSNSRSEMNVSTLELGDSALYLCASRQGALADEQFFGPGTRLTVL.

This clonotype has a handful of counts. The chain joins TRBV7-6 to TRBJ2-7; no firm D call. The CDR3 totals 14 residues. The germline V gene has CDR1 SGHVS and CDR2 FNYEAQ. The germline V and J ends were trimmed by 2 bases and 2 bases, with 10 bases remaining between them. CDR3 region: CASSLYSSAYEQYF. The CDR3 region has the DNA TGTGCCAGCAGCTTATACAGCTCTGCCTACGAGCAGTACTTC.

The chain combines TRBV15 with TRBJ2-5; D gene uncertain. Near its end, the DNA agrees better with TRBJ2-7, so the J call may be wrong. The CDR3 runs to 17 residues. Germline V gives CDR1 LNHNV, CDR2 YYDKDF (reference sequence). The CDR3 is CATSRDIYYSLNYEQYF. The CDR3 bases are TGTGCCACCAGCAGAGACATCTACTACTCCCTTAACTACGAGCAGTACTTC.

The chain joins TRBV6-6 to TRBJ2-5; D unclear. V gave up 2 bases and J gave up 2 bases, with 9 bases separating them. Germline lookup yields CDR1 MNHNY and CDR2 SVGAGI (reference sequence). This CDR3 comprises 14 residues. The CDR3 protein is CASSYVGFQETQYF. Written as DNA, the CDR3 is TGTGCCAGCAGTTACGTCGGCTTTCAAGAGACCCAGTACTTC.

This chain uses TRBV28 with TRBJ2-5, with D possibly being TRBD2 (5 bases). Germline CDR1 MDHEN, CDR2 SYDVKM. The length of the CDR3 is 13 residues. Deletions cut 5 bases from V and 1 base from J, with 8 bases between. This CDR3 reads CASSRGSQETQYF. CDR3 nucleotides: TGTGCCAGCAGTCGGGGAAGCCAAGAGACCCAGTACTTC.

The gene calls are TRBV28 and TRBJ2-5; 7 bases agree with TRBD2. The tail of the sequence fits TRBJ2-7 better, so the J call may be wrong. The CDR3 has 11 amino acids. Germline V gives CDR1 MDHEN, CDR2 SYDVKM. CDR3 DNA sequence: TGTGCCAGCGGACTAGTTTGCGAGCAGTACTTC. Its protein is CASGLVCEQYF.

The chain couples TRBV6-5 to TRBJ2-1; 7 positions agree with TRBD2. This CDR3 has 15 amino acids. The germline V gene encodes CDR1 MNHEY and CDR2 SVGAGI. V lost 3 bases to trimming and J lost 0 bases; unmatched junction nucleotides: 2. The CDR3 protein is CASSYTGGSYNEQFF. The CDR3 nucleotides read TGTGCCAGCAGTTATACGGGAGGCTCCTACAATGAGCAGTTCTTC.